This T cell receptor (beta chain) was captured by sequencing in a study of tumor and adjacent non-tumor tissue in lung cancer (dated by TCRdb to between 2018 and 2020). Broadly, across the study: Of the cohort, about a dozen patients had adenocarcinoma, 2 had squamous cell carcinoma and 1 had small cell lung cancer. Sequencing produced more than 100,000,000 productive TCRbeta reads in total, an average of around 4.2 million reads per sample. For each patient, one tumor sample and one normal lung sample were taken, giving under 35 paired specimens that underwent TCRbeta CDR3 sequencing. The study compared bulk TCRbeta repertoires between lung tumor tissue and matched distant non-tumor lung tissue from approximately 14 lung cancer patients. The roughly 15 enrolled patients, of whom approximately 10 were men and 5 were women, were aged roughly 30 to 76 years and were diagnosed with TNM stage I to III disease. Overall results and qualifications from the work: Peripheral blood was not sequenced, so blood TCRbeta repertoires in these lung cancer patients were not examined. With only about 16 patients in the cohort, the authors noted that larger samples and more detailed clinical data are needed. Younger patients had significantly higher TCR diversity, and higher tumor TCR diversity was associated with shorter overall and disease-free survival. A significantly larger cumulative share of the repertoire was made up by the top 100 clones in normal lung than in tumor tissue. Tumor tissue showed significantly higher TCR diversity (inverse Simpson) than normal lung tissue, at around 450 vs 150 (P = 0.0075, Mann-Whitney U test). Neither the sequencing platform nor unique molecular identifiers are named or mentioned anywhere in the methods.

CDR1 DFQATT and CDR2 SNEGSKA were looked up in the germline V gene (reference sequence). The CDR3 runs 13 residues from the cysteine to the phenylalanine. The retained sequence is limited to the CDR3, 39 bases, with the frame set at the first base. This clonotype was observed once. It lacks a known antigen. A single base separates this from a much larger clone, so it may be a read error. Bulk unsorted tissue served as the source for RNA extraction, and RNA quality was assessed using a NanoDrop ND-1000 and an Agilent 2100. Donors were newly diagnosed lung cancer patients admitted for thoracic surgery in China between August and November 2014, without prior chemotherapy. Patients with previous radiotherapy or chemotherapy, or with another concurrent cancer, were excluded from the study. Surgical tissue pieces of 1-2 cm3 were preserved in RNAlater solution and were kept at -80 degrees C until use. Library preparation was by multiplex PCR. The instrument given in TCRdb is Illumina HiSeq 2500. TCRbeta libraries were constructed through three rounds of nested PCR with primers (Table S4) according to protocols modified from ARM-PCR. Before sequencing, PCR products in the 200-500 bp range were cut out of the gel and cleaned up using the QIAquick gel extraction kit. Per the original workflow: Reads were cleaned with Trimmomatic, merged with FLASH into complete CDR3 sequences, and assigned to V(D)J germline segments with MiTCR. Clonal diversity was computed as the inverse Simpson's index with VDJtools. Productive reads were defined as in-frame sequences without a premature stop codon. TCRdb trimmed public reads at Q25 via fastp, called clones via MiXCR and kept in-frame beta chains. Rows are combined by CDR3 protein, so each entry shows the most common genes and DNA. The V and J calls and clone size are TCRdb's, not the authors'. In this sample the table shows 91,000 or so distinct CDR3 sequences, approximately 70% of which occur a single time. The ten largest clones represent around 16% of the sample.

This clonotype was obtained from a man aged 60 to 69 with non-small cell lung cancer. Sequencing used lung tumor tissue. The chain uses TRBV20-1 and TRBJ1-1; TRBD1 fits 7 bases in the junction. The DNA reads TGCAGTGCTAGAGACATACAGGGGACTGACGCTTTCTTT. It specifies CSARDIQGTDAFF.